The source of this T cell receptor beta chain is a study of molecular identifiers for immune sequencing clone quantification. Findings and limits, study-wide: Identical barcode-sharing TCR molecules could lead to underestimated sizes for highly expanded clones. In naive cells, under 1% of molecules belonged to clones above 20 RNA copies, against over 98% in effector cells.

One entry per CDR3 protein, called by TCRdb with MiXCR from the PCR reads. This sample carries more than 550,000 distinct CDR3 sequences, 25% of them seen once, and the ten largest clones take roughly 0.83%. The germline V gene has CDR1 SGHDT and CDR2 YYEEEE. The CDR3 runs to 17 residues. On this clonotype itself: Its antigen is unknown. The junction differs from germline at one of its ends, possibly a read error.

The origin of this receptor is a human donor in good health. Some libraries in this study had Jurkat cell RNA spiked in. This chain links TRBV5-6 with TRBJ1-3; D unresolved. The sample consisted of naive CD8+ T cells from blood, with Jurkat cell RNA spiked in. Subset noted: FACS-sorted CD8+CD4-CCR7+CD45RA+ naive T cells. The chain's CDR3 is CASSLSSPRSLGSTIYF. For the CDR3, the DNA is TGTGCCAGCAGCTTGTCGAGCCCCAGGAGCCTTGGAAGCACCATATATTTT. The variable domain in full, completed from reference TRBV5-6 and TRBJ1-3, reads DAGVTQSPTHLIKTRGQQVTLRCSPKSGHDTVSWYQQALGQGPQFIFQYYEEEERQRGNFPDRFSGHQFPNYSSELNVNALLLGDSALYLCASSLSSPRSLGSTIYFGEGSWLTVV.